Following are 18 T cell receptor beta chains from one sample sequenced in a study of cytomegalovirus exposure and HLA in healthy donors. Vbeta (60) and Jbeta (13) primers were used in the PCR. Some clones are missing from TCRdb's copy, which holds only in-frame ones; the method was immunoSEQ multiplex PCR. The sample lists 160,000 or so clones; approximately 80% were seen once. The material sequenced was PBMCs. Receptor source: a man between 35 and 55 years old in good health and CMV-seronegative.

This clone was observed once. The germline gene is not matched at one end of the junction; a read error may be the cause. This chain connects TRBV7-9 to TRBJ2-7; maybe TRBD2 (5 bases). This CDR3 is 14 amino acids long. Germline V gene lookup returns CDR1 SEHNR and CDR2 FQNEAQ (reference sequence). CDR3 nucleotide sequence: TGTTCCAGCAGCCCGGGCCTGGAGGCCTACGAGCAGTACTTC. Translated: CSSSPGLEAYEQYF.

This chain uses TRBV30 with TRBJ2-3, with a tentative D call TRBD2 (6 bases). CDR3 length equals 15 residues. CDR1 is GTSNPN, CDR2 SVGIG, per germline (reference sequence). V shed 3 bases and J shed 3 bases, with 16 bases lying between them. The CDR3 loop reads CAWRLKGRLTDTQYF. DNA of the CDR3: TGTGCCTGGAGGTTAAAGGGGAGGTTAACAGATACGCAGTATTTT.

CDR3: CASSFDDRGLVNEQFF. As DNA, the CDR3 is TGCGCCAGCAGCTTTGACGACAGGGGGTTGGTCAATGAGCAGTTCTTC. The rearrangement links TRBV5-1 to TRBJ2-1; 9 bases are shared with TRBD1. V shed 2 bases and J 6 bases; nucleotides not matched to a gene: 9. The germline gives CDR1 SGHRS, CDR2 YFSETQ. This CDR3 is built from 16 residues.

This chain links TRBV5-5 with TRBJ1-4; D is possibly TRBD1 (6 bases). Germline lookup yields CDR1 SGHKS and CDR2 YYEKEE (reference sequence). The V end lost 0 bases, the J end lost 8 bases, and 14 bases lay between the germline ends. This CDR3 region has 15 residues. This CDR3 reads CASSLAAGVGEKLFF. The CDR3 region has the DNA TGTGCCAGCAGCTTGGCCGCAGGGGTAGGAGAAAAACTGTTTTTT.

The V gene is TRBV6-6, the J gene TRBJ1-2, with D perhaps TRBD1 (6 bases). Per germline, CDR1 MNHNY and CDR2 SVGAGI (reference sequence). The ends were cut back, 8 bases at V and 0 bases at J, with 13 bases in the middle. The CDR3 is 14 amino acids. The CDR3, as DNA: TGTGCCAGCTCCCGGGACAAATCTAACTATGGCTACACCTTC. Its translation: CASSRDKSNYGYTF.

The chain carries TRBV4-2 and TRBJ2-5; D perhaps matches TRBD2 (6 bases). The CDR3 has 15 residues. Trimming removed 4 bases at V and 5 bases at J, with 17 bases between. CDR1 is LGHNA, CDR2 YNFKEQ, per germline. The CDR3 reads CASSRLLGGRETQYF. Here the CDR3 DNA reads TGTGCCAGCAGCCGATTACTCGGGGGTCGGGAGACCCAGTACTTC.

This chain uses TRBV7-2 with TRBJ2-7, with TRBD2 as a possible D gene (6 bases). Germline values: CDR1 SGHTA, CDR2 FQGNSA. The ends were cut back, 5 bases at V and 2 bases at J, with 13 bases in the middle. This CDR3 contains 14 residues. The CDR3 loop is CASSRGRTPYEQYF. CDR3 nucleotide sequence: TGTGCCAGCAGCCGGGGGAGGACCCCCTACGAGCAGTACTTC.

The genes are TRBV7-2 and TRBJ1-5; D perhaps matches TRBD1 (5 bases). CDR3 length: 15 amino acids. Germline V gene sequence: CDR1 SGHTA, CDR2 FQGNSA. The V end lost 3 bases, the J end lost 2 bases, and 11 bases lay between the germline ends. CDR3 sequence: CASSFTGVGNQPQHF. Here the CDR3 DNA reads TGTGCCAGCAGCTTTACGGGGGTAGGCAATCAGCCCCAGCATTTT.

The genes are TRBV7-9 and TRBJ2-2; weak D call: TRBD2 (5 bases). The CDR3 sequence is 14 residues long. The germline CDR1 and CDR2 sequences are SEHNR and FQNEAQ (reference sequence). V dropped 2 bases and J dropped 6 bases, with 10 bases sitting between them. The CDR3 region has the DNA TGTGCCAGCAGCTTATCCCCGGGGTCCGGGGAGCTGTTTTTT. Translating gives CASSLSPGSGELFF.

The chain employs TRBV5-6 and TRBJ2-7; perhaps TRBD1 as D (6 bases). This CDR3 has 15 amino acids. Germline V gene data show CDR1 as SGHDT and CDR2 as YYEEEE. With 4 bases removed from V and 6 bases from J, the gap between germline ends came to 20 bases. CDR3 sequence: CASSPGASAGSEQYF. The CDR3 nucleotides are TGTGCCAGCAGCCCAGGGGCATCTGCGGGTTCCGAGCAGTACTTC.

This clone turned up a few times. The DNA of the CDR3 is TGTGCCAGCAGCTTGGCCCAGGGAAGGGGATACGAGCAGTACTTC. This gives the protein CASSLAQGRGYEQYF. J is TRBJ2-7 and V is TRBV5-4, with D tentatively TRBD1 (5 bases). The CDR3 has 15 residues. Looked up from germline, CDR1 is SGHNT and CDR2 is YYREEE (reference sequence). V was shortened by 0 bases and J by 4 bases, with 14 bases between the two germline ends.

The J gene is TRBJ2-6, the V gene TRBV28; 7 nucleotides match TRBD1. The J segment lost 1 base and the V segment lost 8 bases, leaving 5 bases of the junction unmatched. This CDR3 has 15 residues. The V gene's germline CDR1 is MDHEN and CDR2 SYDVKM. CDR3 sequence: CASGDSLSGANVLTF. For the CDR3, the DNA is TGTGCCAGCGGGGACAGCCTGTCTGGGGCCAACGTCCTGACTTTC. Filled out from reference TRBV28 and TRBJ2-6, the complete variable domain reads DVKVTQSSRYLVKRTGEKVFLECVQDMDHENMFWYRQDPGLGLRLIYFSYDVKMKEKGDIPEGYSVSREKKERFSLILESASTNQTSMYLCASGDSLSGANVLTFGAGSRLTVL.

This clone is a singleton in its sample. The rearrangement links TRBV4-3 to TRBJ2-1; TRBD2 is a possible D gene (6 bases). The CDR3 runs to 14 residues. The ends were cut back, 1 base at V and 7 bases at J, with 11 bases in the middle. CDR1 is LGHNA and CDR2 is YSLEER in the germline V gene. CDR3 protein: CASSQVEGPNEQFF. The CDR3, as DNA: TGCGCCAGCAGCCAAGTGGAGGGGCCTAATGAGCAGTTCTTC.

This clone has a handful of counts. The V call is TRBV5-1, the J call TRBJ1-4; 10 bases agree with TRBD1. Trimming removed 2 bases from V and 4 bases from J; junction bases left unmatched: 2. Germline V gene data show CDR1 as SGHRS and CDR2 as YFSETQ. This CDR3 has 15 residues. The CDR3 region has the DNA TGCGCCAGCAGCTTTGGGGACAGGGGTAATGAAAAACTGTTTTTT. The encoded protein is CASSFGDRGNEKLFF.

V is TRBV7-2 and J is TRBJ2-7, with D possibly matching TRBD2 (6 bases). CDR1 and CDR2 (germline): SGHTA, FQGNSA. The germline V and J ends were trimmed by 5 bases and 5 bases, with 10 bases remaining between them. The CDR3 is 12 residues long. The CDR3 loop reads CASSRDLNEQYF. DNA of the CDR3: TGTGCCAGCAGCAGGGACTTGAACGAGCAGTACTTC.

The DNA of the CDR3 is TGTGCCAGCAGTTTGTCTCGACTCCCCTACGAGCAGTACTTC. Translating it yields CASSLSRLPYEQYF. The chain uses TRBV28 and TRBJ2-7; unclear D gene. The germline gives CDR1 MDHEN, CDR2 SYDVKM. Trimming stripped 3 bases from V and 2 bases from J, with 11 bases between. CDR3 length equals 14 residues.

The rearrangement uses TRBV29-1 and TRBJ2-3, with 9 bases that match TRBD1. V gave up 7 bases and J gave up 3 bases; unmatched junction bases: 8. The germline V gene has CDR1 SQVTM and CDR2 ANQGSEA. The CDR3 is made up of 14 amino acids. The CDR3 loop reads CSGTGQGWTDTQYF. The CDR3 DNA follows: TGCAGCGGAACCGGACAGGGGTGGACAGATACGCAGTATTTT.

This clone has a handful of counts. The rearrangement uses TRBV7-2 and TRBJ1-2; TRBD1 matches 10 bases. The J segment lost 8 bases and the V segment lost 2 bases, leaving 8 bases of the junction unmatched. The CDR3 is made up of 15 amino acids. The germline gives CDR1 SGHTA, CDR2 FQGNSA. The CDR3 protein is CASSLPGQGSRGYTF. The CDR3 bases are TGTGCCAGCAGCTTACCGGGACAGGGGAGTCGGGGCTACACCTTC.